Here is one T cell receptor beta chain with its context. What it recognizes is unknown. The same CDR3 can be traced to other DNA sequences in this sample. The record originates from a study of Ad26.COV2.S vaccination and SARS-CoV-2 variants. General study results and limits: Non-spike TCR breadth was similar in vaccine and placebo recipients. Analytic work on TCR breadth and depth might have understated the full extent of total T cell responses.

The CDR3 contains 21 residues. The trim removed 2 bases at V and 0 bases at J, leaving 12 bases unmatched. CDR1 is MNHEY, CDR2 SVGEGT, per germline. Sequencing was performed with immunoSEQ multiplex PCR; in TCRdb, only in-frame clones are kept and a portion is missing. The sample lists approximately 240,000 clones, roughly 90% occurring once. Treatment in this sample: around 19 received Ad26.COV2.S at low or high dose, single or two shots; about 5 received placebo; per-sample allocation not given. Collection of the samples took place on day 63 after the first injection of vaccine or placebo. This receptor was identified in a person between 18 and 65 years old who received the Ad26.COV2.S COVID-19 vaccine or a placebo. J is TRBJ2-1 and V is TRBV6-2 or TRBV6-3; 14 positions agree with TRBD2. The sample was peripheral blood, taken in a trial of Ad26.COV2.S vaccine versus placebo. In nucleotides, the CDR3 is TGTGCCAGCAGTTACGTGACTAGCGGGAGGGCCCCCACGAGCTCCTACAATGAGCAGTTCTTC. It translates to CASSYVTSGRAPTSSYNEQFF.